This T cell receptor (beta chain) derives from a study of tumor-infiltrating lymphocytes in localized non-small cell lung cancer (dated by TCRdb to the early 2020s). General notes on the study: Several histologies were represented in the cohort, which also included both smokers and never-smokers as well as patients whose samples were collected after neoadjuvant chemotherapy. Each patient contributed resected tumor tissue and uninvolved lung tissue from the same patient, described as non-adjacent to the tumor. The overall ICON cohort comprised approximately 150 surgical patients with localized non-small cell lung cancer whose tumors were resected. TCR sequencing was one of several integrated assays, alongside flow cytometry, multiplex immunofluorescence, RNA-seq, exome sequencing and proteomics, applied to the same patients. A total of some 55 patients were part of the paired comparison of immunoSEQ T-cell fraction between tumor and uninvolved lung.

The T-cell fraction in tumor and uninvolved lung tissue was obtained from TCR sequencing using the immunoSEQ assay. The study's processing was this. In the survival analysis, patients were divided into a high T-cell fraction group (upper tertile) and a low T-cell fraction group (lower two tertiles), and the two groups were compared using a log-rank test. Paired tumor versus uninvolved lung differences in T-cell fraction were tested with a signed-rank test. In TCRdb, the immuneACCESS table is reduced to in-frame sequences with V and J assigned. These tables do not hold every clone; where another copy was compared, an unresolved V gene accounts for under half, and the others remain unexplained. The V and J calls and clone size come from that table; D and trimming were worked out from the DNA. The sample includes 27,000 or so clones, with approximately 83% observed a single time. The ten top clones hold roughly 2% of the sample.

The sample holds one count of this clone. Its recognized antigen is unknown. Qualities for individual bases were not recorded, and no much larger clone is one base off. Paper-wide results and their limitations: Consistent with immunofluorescence CD3 counts, TCRbeta sequencing supported greater T cell infiltration in tumors than in uninvolved lung tissue. TCR-derived T-cell fraction did not differ between the flow cytometry-defined immunotypes IM1 (good prognosis) and IM2 (poor prognosis). Different pieces of the same tissue were used for different assays, so technical variation could not be separated from intratumor heterogeneity. Tumor T-cell fraction from TCR sequencing was not associated with recurrence-free survival (p = 0.61). Assay coverage differed among patients according to how much tissue was available, so only a subset of the cohort had TCR sequencing.

The CDR3 contains 16 residues, cysteine and phenylalanine counted. The only DNA kept is the CDR3, 48 bases in frame from the first base. The CDR1 and CDR2 encoded by the germline V gene are SGHRS and YFSETQ. Trimming takes 3 bases off V and 4 bases off J; junction bases not matched to a gene: 7. Patient enrollment in ICON started in early 2016, and the final patient was enrolled in 2018. In a subcohort of approximately 78 patients, fresh tumor and matched uninvolved tissue were collected for in-depth immune analyses, with TCR sequencing among those analyses. TCR sequencing was performed on DNA isolated from bulk tissue, without cell sorting.

The TCR comes from a human donor with non-small cell lung cancer. The chain is made from TRBV5-1 and TRBJ2-5, with TRBD1 matching 12 junction bases. The sequenced sample was lung tumor tissue. Here is the DNA: TGCGCCAGCAGCTCGACCGGGACAGGGGGCCGAGAGACCCAGTACTTC. Translated, this gives CASSSTGTGGRETQYF.